This T cell receptor (beta chain) was profiled in a study of blood T cell repertoires in COVID-19. Study context: The United States, Italy and Spain provided the acute and convalescent COVID-19 samples.

Germline lookup yields CDR1 MGHRA and CDR2 YSYEKL. The CDR3 is made up of 15 amino acids. V shed 0 bases and J 7 bases; nucleotides not matched to a gene: 6. Authors' data handling: Amplification of reference gene primers was used by the study to estimate nucleated cell counts. TCRdb's copy holds only in-frame clones and misses some; the assay was immunoSEQ multiplex PCR. V, J and clone size were drawn from that table, and D and trimming were deduced from the DNA. The sample lists 300,000 or so clones, around nine tenths occurring once. The sequence was collected from a man aged 65-85 years with acute or convalescent COVID-19. What was sequenced was peripheral blood. This sequence joins TRBV4-1 and TRBJ2-5; 9 bases align to TRBD1. The CDR3 DNA follows: TGCGCCAGCAGCCAAGAGGAGGGGACAGGGAGGACCCAGTACTTC. Translating gives CASSQEEGTGRTQYF.